The 29 T cell receptor beta chains below come from one sample, sequenced in a study of T cell repertoires in cytomegalovirus infection. TCRdb reprocessed the reads via MiXCR and lists one record per CDR3 protein. Among around 770,000 distinct CDR3 sequences listed, around 29% were seen once. These receptors have no known antigen. Here the sequenced sample was cultured CD8+ T cells from PBMCs, taken from culture after CMV antigen stimulation. The receptors were sampled from a human donor in good health (CMV status not recorded). Some clones in this sample may be carry-over from other donors' samples.

The chain carries TRBV5-1 and TRBJ2-1; 10 bases agree with TRBD2. Per germline, CDR1 SGHRS and CDR2 YFSETQ. The CDR3 consists of 15 residues. After removal of 4 bases from V and 12 bases from J, the junction contained 13 bases not matched to a gene. The CDR3 DNA is TGCGCCAGCAGCGTCTCAAGCGGGGGGGCCGTAAGGCAGTTCTTC. This codes for CASSVSSGGAVRQFF. The whole variable domain, remainder taken from reference TRBV5-1 and TRBJ2-1, is KAGVTQTPRYLIKTRGQQVTLSCSPISGHRSVSWYQQTPGQGLQFLFEYFSETQRNKGNFPGRFSGRQFSNSRSEMNVSTLELGDSALYLCASSVSSGGAVRQFFGPGTRLTVL.

This clonotype was seen at least ten times. V gene TRBV20-1 combines with J gene TRBJ2-5, with unresolved D. The CDR3 runs 12 residues. V dropped 3 bases and J dropped 7 bases, with 12 bases sitting between them. CDR1 is DFQATT and CDR2 is SNEGSKA in the germline V gene (reference sequence). CDR3 nucleotides: TGCAGTGCTAGTCACCTCACTGGGACCCAGTACTTC. This gives the protein CSASHLTGTQYF.

The chain employs TRBV27 and TRBJ1-1; the D gene is possibly TRBD1 (6 bases). The CDR3 is made up of 13 amino acids. Germline V gene data show CDR1 as MNHEY and CDR2 as SMNVEV (reference sequence). With 10 bases removed from V and 1 base from J, the gap between germline ends came to 13 bases. CDR3 residues: CATAGHRNTEAFF. Written as DNA, the CDR3 is TGTGCCACCGCGGGACACCGGAACACTGAAGCTTTCTTT.

The sample holds a few counts of this clonotype. This chain connects TRBV6-2 or TRBV6-3 to TRBJ2-2; weak D call: TRBD1 (6 bases). Trimming took off 2 bases at V and 4 bases at J, with 11 bases between the two ends. Germline loops: CDR1 MNHEY, CDR2 SVGEGT. CDR3 length: 15 amino acids. The chain's CDR3 is CASSYVTGTTGELFF. For the CDR3, the DNA is TGTGCCAGCAGTTACGTCACAGGGACCACCGGGGAGCTGTTTTTT.

The V call is TRBV5-1, the J call TRBJ1-5; no clear D. This CDR3 comprises 16 residues. Germline loops: CDR1 SGHRS, CDR2 YFSETQ. The V end was cut by 5 bases, the J end by 0 bases, with 15 bases between. CDR3 in amino acids: CASRLRREYSNQPQHF. The DNA for the CDR3 is TGCGCCAGCAGGCTTCGAAGGGAGTATAGCAATCAGCCCCAGCATTTT.

This clonotype was found a few times. This sequence joins TRBV7-6 and TRBJ2-1; D possibly uses TRBD1 or TRBD2 (7 bases each). The CDR3 loop spans 16 amino acids. V was shortened by 3 bases and J by 5 bases, with 17 bases between the two germline ends. CDR1 is SGHVS, CDR2 FNYEAQ, per germline. In DNA, the CDR3 is TGTGCCAGCAGCTTCCCCTCGACAGGGAGGGACAATGAGCAGTTCTTC. Amino acids: CASSFPSTGRDNEQFF.

J is TRBJ1-6 and V is TRBV12-3 or TRBV12-4; 8 bases fit TRBD1. The CDR3 spans 19 residues. V dropped 6 bases and J dropped 0; count of bases not matched to a gene: 13. The CDR3 DNA sequence: TGTGCCAGCAGCCCCCCGGGACAGGTCAGGAGCTCCTATAATTCACCCCTCCACTTT. It specifies CASSPPGQVRSSYNSPLHF.

The genes are TRBV12-3 or TRBV12-4 and TRBJ2-2; maybe TRBD2 (6 bases). This CDR3 is built from 15 residues. Trimming removed 3 bases from V and 4 bases from J, with 12 bases in between. The CDR3 nucleotides read TGTGCCAGCAGTTTCTTGGGGAGGAGCACCGGGGAGCTGTTTTTT. Translated: CASSFLGRSTGELFF.

The CDR3 protein is CASSRALGGYVEAFF. The CDR3 bases are TGCGCCAGCAGCCGTGCTTTGGGGGGGTACGTCGAAGCTTTCTTT. The rearrangement uses TRBV4-1 and TRBJ1-1; D is perhaps TRBD1 (5 bases). Trimming removed 4 bases at V and 8 bases at J, with 20 bases between. The CDR3 has 15 amino acids. Per germline, CDR1 MGHRA and CDR2 YSYEKL.

This clonotype has a count of ten or more. One junction end does not reproduce the germline sequence, and a read error may be involved. The V gene is TRBV4-1, the J gene TRBJ1-1; a weak D match, TRBD1 (5 bases). Germline CDR1 and CDR2: MGHRA and YSYEKL. This CDR3 comprises 13 residues. The CDR3 sequence: CASSPQGRAEAFF. The CDR3 DNA reads as TGTGCCAGCAGCCCTCAGGGTAGGGCTGAAGCTTTCTTT.

V usage is TRBV6-2 or TRBV6-3 and J usage is TRBJ1-2; the D gene is possibly TRBD1 (5 bases). From germline, CDR1 is MNHEY and CDR2 SVGEGT. The CDR3 runs 16 residues. The V and J ends lost 0 bases and 2 bases respectively, with 13 bases between them. The CDR3 loop is CASSYSKSKGNYGYTF. The DNA for the CDR3 is TGTGCCAGCAGTTACTCTAAAAGTAAGGGGAACTATGGCTACACCTTC.

This clonotype showed up just a few times. This sequence joins TRBV7-3 and TRBJ2-1; D might be TRBD2 (5 bases). Per the germline V gene, CDR1 is SGHTA and CDR2 is FQGTGA. Trimming removed 2 bases at V and 10 bases at J, with 15 bases between. The CDR3 is made up of 14 amino acids. DNA of the CDR3: TGTGCCAGCAGCTTAGCGGGCCCCCCAAAAGAGCAGTTCTTC. Its protein is CASSLAGPPKEQFF.

This clonotype has just a few counts. The chain has TRBV7-8 and TRBJ2-7, with 7 nucleotides matching TRBD1. The CDR3 contains 16 residues. Trimming cost V 5 bases and J 0 bases; bases outside gene matches: 10. Germline values: CDR1 SGHVS, CDR2 FQNEAQ. CDR3: CASSPQTGMSSYEQYF. The CDR3 nucleotides read TGTGCCAGCAGCCCTCAGACAGGGATGAGCTCCTACGAGCAGTACTTC.

The chain joins TRBV27 to TRBJ2-5; TRBD2 aligns across 7 bases. Germline V gene sequence: CDR1 MNHEY, CDR2 SMNVEV (reference sequence). The CDR3 runs to 14 residues. V lost 6 bases and J lost 1; bases outside the gene matches: 5. DNA of the CDR3: TGTGCCAGCAGCTCCGGGACTATCCAAGAGACCCAGTACTTC. Translated: CASSSGTIQETQYF.

The V gene is TRBV20-1, the J gene TRBJ2-1, with D maybe TRBD2 (5 bases). CDR3 size: 16 residues. Trimming pared 1 base from V and 0 bases from J, leaving 13 bases between. The germline V gene has CDR1 DFQATT and CDR2 SNEGSKA (reference sequence). Written as DNA, the CDR3 is TGCAGTGCTAGAGTCGGGATAGGGTCCTCCTACAATGAGCAGTTCTTC. It codes for CSARVGIGSSYNEQFF.

This clonotype was seen only once. The chain joins TRBV12-3 or TRBV12-4 to TRBJ1-6, with D possibly TRBD1 on 5 matching bases. The CDR3 spans 17 residues. Trimming removed 9 bases at V and 2 bases at J, with 20 bases between. This CDR3 is CARSQGTAGPYNSPLHF. The CDR3 DNA sequence: TGTGCCAGGAGTCAAGGGACCGCCGGGCCCTATAATTCACCCCTCCACTTT.

The rearrangement links TRBV6-6 to TRBJ2-1; 7 bases are shared with TRBD1. The CDR3 covers 14 residues. The V gene end was trimmed by 2 bases and the J gene end by 10 bases; junction bases not matched to a gene: 8. Looked up from germline, CDR1 is MNHNY and CDR2 is SVGAGI (reference sequence). The CDR3 protein is CASSYPGQSREQFF. The CDR3 DNA reads TGTGCCAGCAGTTACCCGGGACAGAGCAGGGAGCAGTTCTTC.

In this sample, this clonotype turned up a few times. This rearrangement joins TRBV7-2 to TRBJ1-5; D is unresolved. This CDR3 has 16 residues. CDR1 SGHTA and CDR2 FQGNSA come from the germline V gene. V was pared by 1 base and J by 0 bases, with 10 bases between. The CDR3 bases are TGTGCCAGCAGCTTAGAGGGAGATTATAGCAATCAGCCCCAGCATTTT. It encodes CASSLEGDYSNQPQHF.

This clonotype was observed a handful of times. The chain uses TRBV7-3 and TRBJ2-5, with 8 bases identical to TRBD2. Germline values: CDR1 SGHTA, CDR2 FQGTGA. V trimming: 1 base; J trimming: 4 bases; junction bases outside the gene matches: 5. The CDR3 consists of 15 residues. The CDR3 coding sequence is TGTGCCAGCAGCTTAAGCGGGGGGCGCCTAGAGACCCAGTACTTC. It specifies CASSLSGGRLETQYF.

This clonotype was seen many times. This chain links TRBV7-2 with TRBJ2-7, with 7 bases that match TRBD1. The CDR3 has 16 residues. V lost 1 base and J lost 4; bases outside the gene matches: 10. CDR1 is SGHTA and CDR2 is FQGNSA in the germline V gene. The DNA for the CDR3 is TGTGCCAGCAGCTTAGGAGCCCCGGGACAGCAGTACGAGCAGTACGTC. It specifies CASSLGAPGQQYEQYV.

This clonotype was detected a few times. The V and J genes are TRBV4-1 and TRBJ2-1, with D perhaps TRBD2 (6 bases). The ends were cut back, 4 bases at V and 3 bases at J, with 13 bases in the middle. The CDR3 sequence is 15 residues long. The germline V gene has CDR1 MGHRA and CDR2 YSYEKL. DNA of the CDR3: TGCGCCAGCAGCCCCTTCGGGGGAGTCTACAATGAGCAGTTCTTC. Translating it yields CASSPFGGVYNEQFF.

This clonotype has ten or more counts. The chain employs TRBV7-6 and TRBJ1-1; D gene ambiguous. V was shortened by 0 bases and J by 1 base, with 9 bases between the two germline ends. The CDR3 has 15 residues. Germline lookup yields CDR1 SGHVS and CDR2 FNYEAQ. CDR3 region: CASSLAIQANTEAFF. The CDR3 DNA follows: TGTGCCAGCAGCTTAGCGATACAAGCGAACACTGAAGCTTTCTTT.

The genes are TRBV7-8 and TRBJ1-3; unclear D gene. This CDR3 spans 13 amino acids. With 5 bases removed from V and 5 bases from J, the gap between germline ends came to 10 bases. CDR1 and CDR2 (germline): SGHVS, FQNEAQ. DNA of the CDR3: TGTGCCAGCAGCCCTCAGATAAGAAACACCATATATTTT. This encodes CASSPQIRNTIYF.

This clonotype came up a few times. V usage is TRBV7-9 and J usage is TRBJ1-1, with D unclear. CDR1 is SEHNR, CDR2 FQNEAQ, per germline (reference sequence). There are 11 residues in the CDR3. V was shortened by 5 bases and J by 9 bases, with 10 bases between the two germline ends. CDR3 coding DNA: TGTGCCAGCAGCCATGACCATAAAGCTTTCTTT. Translating gives CASSHDHKAFF.

This clonotype turned up a few times. The chain is built from TRBV5-8 and TRBJ2-2; 8 bases line up with TRBD1. This CDR3 has 18 residues. Losses at the gene ends were 0 bases for V and 3 bases for J; bases not matched to a gene: 10. Germline CDR1 is SGHTS and CDR2 is YDEGEE. CDR3 in amino acids: CASSLDPGTGGYTGELFF. CDR3 nucleotides: TGTGCCAGCAGCTTGGATCCCGGGACAGGTGGCTACACCGGGGAGCTGTTTTTT.

In DNA, the CDR3 is TGCGCCAGCAGCCAAGAGAAGTATGAGCAGTTCTTC. Translation gives CASSQEKYEQFF. The chain uses TRBV4-1 and TRBJ2-1; no clear D gene. Germline CDR1 is MGHRA and CDR2 is YSYEKL. Trimming pared 0 bases from V and 8 bases from J, leaving 5 bases between. There are 12 residues in the CDR3.

A word on this clonotype: A much larger clone is a single base away; this may be a read error. V gene TRBV27 combines with J gene TRBJ1-1; no clear D gene. Germline lookup yields CDR1 MNHEY and CDR2 SMNVEV (reference sequence). This CDR3 region has 15 residues. CDR3 coding DNA: TGTACCAGCAGTTTAGGGAGCGGTTGGAACACTGAAGCTTTCTTT. It encodes CTSSLGSGWNTEAFF.

The sample holds many counts of this clonotype. The V gene is TRBV27, the J gene TRBJ1-1; D call uncertain. The V gene's germline CDR1 is MNHEY and CDR2 SMNVEV (reference sequence). Trimming took off 8 bases at V and 4 bases at J, with 8 bases between the two ends. The length of the CDR3 is 11 residues. The DNA for the CDR3 is TGTGCCAGCCGCTCAGGCACTGAAGCTTTCTTT. This sequence encodes CASRSGTEAFF.

The V call is TRBV6-4, the J call TRBJ2-7; 7 nucleotides line up with TRBD1. J was trimmed by 5 bases and V by 3 bases; bases with no gene match: 13. The CDR3 has 16 residues. Germline lookup yields CDR1 MRHNA and CDR2 SNTAGT. The DNA of the CDR3 is TGTGCCAGCAGTGATGGCCTAGACAGGGTTTGGAACGAGCAGTACTTC. It codes for CASSDGLDRVWNEQYF.